Each of the 14 T cell receptor beta chains below was sequenced from the same sample in a study of lymphopenia after photon versus proton radiotherapy (dated by TCRdb to between 2017 and 2020). The protocol used for the library was the immunoSEQ multiplex PCR assay. Drawn from immuneACCESS, this table holds only the in-frame rearrangements with V and J called that TCRdb kept. Clones are partly lost; checked studies trace under half to an unresolved V gene and leave the rest unexplained. Recorded for this sample are 55,000 to 85,000 clones; 85% to 95% of them occurred a single time. Of the sample, approximately 2.1% falls within the top ten clones. The sample consisted of peripheral blood, taken from a patient treated with photon-based radiotherapy. The receptors were sampled from a woman aged 40 to 50 with cholangiocarcinoma.

A single count supports this clone. The chain has TRBV15 and TRBJ2-1; D is uncertain. In germline, CDR1 is LNHNV, CDR2 YYDKDF (reference sequence). The CDR3 totals 15 residues. The ends were cut back, 3 bases at V and 2 bases at J, with 11 bases in the middle. The CDR3 spells CATSSAGATYNEQFF. In DNA, the CDR3 is TGTGCCACCAGCAGTGCCGGCGCGACCTACAATGAGCAGTTCTTC.

The count of this clone is one. CDR3 region: CASSVEGVSYNEQFF. The CDR3, as DNA: TGTGCCAGCAGCGTAGAAGGGGTGTCCTACAATGAGCAGTTCTTC. The chain couples TRBV9 to TRBJ2-1; TRBD1 is a possible D gene (5 bases). CDR3 length: 15 residues. The germline V gene encodes CDR1 SGDLS and CDR2 YYNGEE. The V and J ends lost 0 bases and 1 base respectively, with 8 bases between them.

This chain joins TRBV30 and TRBJ2-7; D might be TRBD1 (5 bases). Germline-derived CDR1 and CDR2 are GTSNPN and SVGIG (reference sequence). The germline V and J ends were trimmed by 3 bases and 0 bases, with 21 bases remaining between them. The CDR3 has 17 amino acids. CDR3 bases: TGTGCCTGGAGGATCCAGGGTAGAAGTGGGATCTCCTACGAGCAGTACTTC. Translating gives CAWRIQGRSGISYEQYF.

The chain combines TRBV30 with TRBJ1-4; the D gene is possibly TRBD1 (5 bases). From germline, CDR1 is GTSNPN and CDR2 SVGIG (reference sequence). Trimming took off 0 bases at V and 4 bases at J, with 15 bases between the two ends. The CDR3 is 16 residues long. The CDR3 bases are TGTGCCTGGAGTGTATTAGGGGCAGGGCTTAATGAAAAACTGTTTTTT. This sequence encodes CAWSVLGAGLNEKLFF. Complete variable domain (other parts from reference TRBV30 and TRBJ1-4): SQTIHQWPATLVQPVGSPLSLECTVEGTSNPNLYWYRQAAGRGLQLLFYSVGIGQISSEVPQNLSASRPQDRQFILSSKKLLLSDSGFYLCAWSVLGAGLNEKLFFGSGTQLSVL.

Only a few counts were recorded for this clone. V gene TRBV7-2 combines with J gene TRBJ1-5, with D maybe TRBD1 (5 bases). CDR3 length: 13 residues. V was shortened by 7 bases and J by 6 bases, with 13 bases between the two germline ends. The germline V gene has CDR1 SGHTA and CDR2 FQGNSA. The CDR3 sequence is CASTPMGGQPQHF. In DNA form, the CDR3 reads TGTGCCAGCACCCCGATGGGGGGTCAGCCCCAGCATTTT.

The gene calls are TRBV7-9 and TRBJ2-1, with 9 bases fitting TRBD2. The J segment lost 10 bases and the V segment lost 2 bases, leaving 9 bases of the junction unmatched. Per the germline V gene, CDR1 is SEHNR and CDR2 is FQNEAQ (reference sequence). CDR3 length: 15 amino acids. The CDR3 DNA follows: TGTGCCAGCAGCTTATACGTAGCGGGAGAGGCAGAGCAGTTCTTC. Residues: CASSLYVAGEAEQFF.

The chain couples TRBV19 to TRBJ2-5; 15 bases match TRBD2. V was pared by 3 bases and J by 4 bases, with 3 bases of the junction left unmatched. The germline V gene has CDR1 LNHDA and CDR2 SQIVND (reference sequence). This CDR3 is built from 16 residues. This CDR3 reads CASSIGTSGRRETQYF. The CDR3 region has the DNA TGTGCCAGTAGTATTGGGACTAGCGGGAGGAGAGAGACCCAGTACTTC. The entire variable domain, with the rest obtained from reference TRBV19 and TRBJ2-5, is as follows: DGGITQSPKYLFRKEGQNVTLSCEQNLNHDAMYWYRQDPGQGLRLIYYSQIVNDFQKGDIAEGYSVSREKKESFPLTVTSAQKNPTAFYLCASSIGTSGRRETQYFGPGTRLLVL.

Here the CDR3 reads CAWSVVAGTDSPLHF. CDR3 nucleotide sequence: TGTGCCTGGAGTGTAGTAGCTGGGACTGATTCACCCCTCCACTTT. The V call is TRBV30, the J call TRBJ1-6; TRBD1 might be the D (5 bases). This CDR3 region has 15 residues. V was pared by 0 bases and J by 8 bases, with 14 bases between. CDR1 is GTSNPN, CDR2 SVGIG, per germline (reference sequence).

The chain is built from TRBV6-5 and TRBJ2-2, with 10 nucleotides matching TRBD2. This CDR3 has 16 residues. Germline values: CDR1 MNHEY, CDR2 SVGAGI. V lost 2 bases to trimming and J lost 4 bases; unmatched junction nucleotides: 4. The CDR3 loop is CASSYPSGSFTGELFF. As DNA, the CDR3 is TGTGCCAGCAGTTACCCTAGCGGGAGTTTCACCGGGGAGCTGTTTTTT.

The chain links TRBV30 to TRBJ1-4; D not certain. With 2 bases removed from V and 9 bases from J, the gap between germline ends came to 13 bases. CDR1 and CDR2 (germline): GTSNPN, SVGIG (reference sequence). This CDR3 has 13 amino acids. The CDR3 region has the DNA TGTGCCTGGAGTAAAGAGGCAGCTCAAAAACTGTTTTTT. The encoded protein is CAWSKEAAQKLFF.

This clone was counted between two and nine times. The V and J genes are TRBV10-3 and TRBJ1-1; D possibly corresponds to TRBD1 (5 bases). The length of the CDR3 is 15 residues. The germline V and J ends were trimmed by 3 bases and 5 bases, with 16 bases remaining between them. Per the germline V gene, CDR1 is ENHRY and CDR2 is SYGVKD. The CDR3, as DNA: TGTGCCATCAGTGACCTTATGGGGGAAGGGACTGAAGCTTTCTTT. It encodes CAISDLMGEGTEAFF.

The chain employs TRBV27 and TRBJ2-3; 7 nucleotides line up with TRBD2. The germline V gene has CDR1 MNHEY and CDR2 SMNVEV (reference sequence). The ends lost 1 base at V and 6 bases at J; junction bases unmatched: 7. CDR3 size: 15 residues. The CDR3 protein is CASSLLGREEDTQYF. The CDR3 DNA sequence: TGTGCCAGCAGTTTATTGGGGAGGGAGGAGGATACGCAGTATTTT.

This rearrangement joins TRBV7-8 to TRBJ2-3; tentative D call: TRBD1 (5 bases). The CDR3 is 13 residues long. V gave up 7 bases and J gave up 1 base, with 9 bases separating them. The germline gives CDR1 SGHVS, CDR2 FQNEAQ. The CDR3 DNA is TGTGCCAGCATTCTAGGGGGCACAGATACGCAGTATTTT. This codes for CASILGGTDTQYF.

The table lists this clone with a count of one. The genes are TRBV5-5 and TRBJ1-1; 8 bases align to TRBD1. Germline CDR1 reads SGHKS; CDR2 reads YYEKEE (reference sequence). This CDR3 spans 13 amino acids. Trimming cost V 0 bases and J 11 bases; bases outside gene matches: 6. In DNA form, the CDR3 reads TGTGCCAGCAGCTTGGGGACAGGGCGGCGGGCTTTCTTT. Its translation is CASSLGTGRRAFF.